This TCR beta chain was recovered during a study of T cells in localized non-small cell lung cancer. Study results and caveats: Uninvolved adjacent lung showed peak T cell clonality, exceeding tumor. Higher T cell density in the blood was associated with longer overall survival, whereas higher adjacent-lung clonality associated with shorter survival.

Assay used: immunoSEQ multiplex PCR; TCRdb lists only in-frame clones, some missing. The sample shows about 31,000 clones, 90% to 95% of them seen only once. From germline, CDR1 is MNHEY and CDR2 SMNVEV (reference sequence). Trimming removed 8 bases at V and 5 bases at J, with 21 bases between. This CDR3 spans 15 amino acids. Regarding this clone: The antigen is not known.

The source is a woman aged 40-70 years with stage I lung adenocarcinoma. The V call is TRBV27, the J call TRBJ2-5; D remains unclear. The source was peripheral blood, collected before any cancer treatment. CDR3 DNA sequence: TGTGCCAGCCGACCCCGTGGCGGAGTGGGGGAGACCCAGTACTTC. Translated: CASRPRGGVGETQYF.